The 12 T cell receptor beta chains below come from one sample, sequenced in a study of T cell responses to AZD1222 COVID-19 vaccine. Data came from immunoSEQ multiplex PCR; TCRdb stores just in-frame clones and leaves some out. Of 120,000 or so clones in the sample, 70% to 90% were seen once. This specimen was peripheral blood, taken on day 0 of AZD1222 vaccination. Every receptor here comes from an adult in good health.

This clone was observed a handful of times. The CDR3 sequence: CASSELGGGPQETQYF. The CDR3 region has the DNA TGTGCCAGCAGTGAATTAGGGGGGGGCCCACAAGAGACCCAGTACTTC. V usage is TRBV6-1 and J usage is TRBJ2-5; D is possibly TRBD2 (7 bases). The CDR3 extends over 16 amino acids. The germline V gene has CDR1 MNHNS and CDR2 SASEGT. Trimming shortened V by 2 bases and J by 2 bases, and 15 bases separated the two germline ends.

V is TRBV2 and J is TRBJ1-4; possible D gene TRBD1, 5 bases. The V end was cut by 5 bases, the J end by 5 bases, with 9 bases between. CDR1 SNHLY and CDR2 FYNNEI come from the germline V gene. The CDR3 is 13 amino acids. CDR3 in DNA: TGTGCCAGCAGTCCGGGACCGAATGAAAAACTGTTTTTT. This encodes CASSPGPNEKLFF.

This sequence joins TRBV29-1 and TRBJ1-3; D is perhaps TRBD1 (5 bases). The CDR3 is 13 residues long. V lost 4 bases and J 4 bases, leaving 11 bases between the germline ends. CDR1 SQVTM and CDR2 ANQGSEA come from the germline V gene. CDR3 loop: CSVVGGSGNTIYF. CDR3 in DNA: TGCAGCGTTGTGGGGGGGTCCGGAAACACCATATATTTT.

The chain is built from TRBV5-6 and TRBJ1-2; the D is unclear. The CDR3 is 12 amino acids. From germline, CDR1 is SGHDT and CDR2 YYEEEE. The V end was cut by 4 bases, the J end by 4 bases, with 8 bases between. The CDR3 here is CASSASFYGYTF. The DNA for the CDR3 is TGTGCCAGCAGCGCTTCCTTCTATGGCTACACCTTC.

V gene TRBV29-1 combines with J gene TRBJ2-2; D remains ambiguous. Per the germline V gene, CDR1 is SQVTM and CDR2 is ANQGSEA. Trimming cost V 7 bases and J 1 base, with 7 bases left between them. This CDR3 is built from 12 residues. CDR3 protein: CSAGENTGELFF. CDR3 DNA sequence: TGCAGCGCCGGAGAGAACACCGGGGAGCTGTTTTTT.

The rearrangement uses TRBV27 and TRBJ1-2; 7 bases map to TRBD1. Germline assignment: CDR1 MNHEY and CDR2 SMNVEV (reference sequence). V shed 4 bases and J 6 bases; nucleotides not matched to a gene: 5. The CDR3 runs to 13 residues. The CDR3 region has the DNA TGTGCCAGCAGTTCAGGGACAGCCCATGGCTACACCTTC. As protein: CASSSGTAHGYTF.

To note about this clone: Given a much more abundant clone one base away, this may be a read error. The sample contains more than one DNA sequence encoding this CDR3. This chain links TRBV9 with TRBJ2-3, with 11 bases that match TRBD2. Germline V gene sequence: CDR1 SGDLS, CDR2 YYNGEE. The J segment lost 4 bases and the V segment lost 0 bases, leaving 1 base of the junction unmatched. This CDR3 spans 15 amino acids. DNA for the CDR3: TGTGCCAGCAGCGTAGGGACTAGCGGGCCAGATACGCAGTATTTT. Its translation: CASSVGTSGPDTQYF.

The chain joins TRBV19 to TRBJ1-2, with D unclear. The CDR3 consists of 14 residues. The germline gives CDR1 LNHDA, CDR2 SQIVND (reference sequence). V lost 3 bases and J 5 bases, leaving 13 bases between the germline ends. The CDR3 DNA follows: TGTGCCAGTAGTATCGGTAGCCAGAGTTATGGCTACACCTTC. Translating gives CASSIGSQSYGYTF.

This clone was seen more than once but under ten times. V gene TRBV21-1 combines with J gene TRBJ1-5; TRBD1 is the table's D call, not checked against the DNA. TRBV21-1 is a recognized pseudogene. The CDR3 has 14 amino acids. As DNA, the CDR3 is TGTGCCAGCTACACAGGAGATAGCAATCAGCCCCAGCATTTT. This gives the protein CASYTGDSNQPQHF.

The CDR3 region is CASSMTGSNQPQHF. DNA of the CDR3: TGTGCCAGCAGTATGACAGGGAGCAATCAGCCCCAGCATTTT. V is TRBV11-3 and J is TRBJ1-5; 7 nucleotides line up with TRBD1. The CDR3 covers 14 residues. Germline CDR1 and CDR2: SGHNT and YENEEA. V was clipped by 6 bases and J by 1 base; unmatched bases: 3.

This sequence joins TRBV7-9 and TRBJ2-3; TRBD2 agrees at 10 bases. The CDR3 is made up of 19 amino acids. Germline values: CDR1 SEHNR, CDR2 FQNEAQ (reference sequence). The ends lost 3 bases at V and 1 base at J; junction bases unmatched: 13. The CDR3 region is CASSFGALAGVHGTDTQYF. CDR3 bases: TGTGCCAGCAGCTTCGGGGCTCTAGCGGGGGTACACGGCACAGATACGCAGTATTTT. The full variable domain, in which reference TRBV7-9 and TRBJ2-3 provide the parts outside the CDR3, is DTGVSQNPRHKITKRGQNVTFRCDPISEHNRLYWYRQTLGQGPEFLTYFQNEAQLEKSRLLSDRFSAERPKGSFSTLEIQRTEQGDSAMYLCASSFGALAGVHGTDTQYFGPGTRLTVL.

The chain recombines TRBV15 with TRBJ1-6; the D is unclear. Between the trimmed V and J ends, which lost 3 bases and 9 bases, there was a span of 12 bases. The V gene's germline CDR1 is LNHNV and CDR2 YYDKDF (reference sequence). This CDR3 region has 14 residues. This CDR3 reads CATSSRGNGSPLHF. For the CDR3, the DNA is TGTGCCACCAGCAGTAGAGGGAACGGTTCACCCCTCCACTTT.